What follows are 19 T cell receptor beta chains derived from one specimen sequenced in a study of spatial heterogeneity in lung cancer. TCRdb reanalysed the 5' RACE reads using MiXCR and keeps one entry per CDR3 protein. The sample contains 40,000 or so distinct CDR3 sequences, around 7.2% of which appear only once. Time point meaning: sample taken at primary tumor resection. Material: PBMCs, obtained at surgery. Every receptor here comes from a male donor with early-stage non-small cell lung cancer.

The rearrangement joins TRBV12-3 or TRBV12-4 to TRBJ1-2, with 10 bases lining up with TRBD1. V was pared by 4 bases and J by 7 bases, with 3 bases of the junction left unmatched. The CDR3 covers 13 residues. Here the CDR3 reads CASSSGTGVGYTF. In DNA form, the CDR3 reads TGTGCCAGCAGTTCCGGGACAGGGGTTGGCTACACCTTC.

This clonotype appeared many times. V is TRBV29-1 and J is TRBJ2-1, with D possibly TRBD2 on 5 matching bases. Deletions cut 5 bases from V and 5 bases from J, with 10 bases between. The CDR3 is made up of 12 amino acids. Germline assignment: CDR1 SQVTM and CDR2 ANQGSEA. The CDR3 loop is CSVTRGNNEQFF. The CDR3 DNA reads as TGCAGCGTTACCCGGGGAAACAATGAGCAGTTCTTC.

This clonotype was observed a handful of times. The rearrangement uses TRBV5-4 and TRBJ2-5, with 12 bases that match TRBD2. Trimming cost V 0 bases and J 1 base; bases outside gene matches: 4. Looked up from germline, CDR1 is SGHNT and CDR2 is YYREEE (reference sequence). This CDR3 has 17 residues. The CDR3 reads CASSLGLAGGIQETQYF. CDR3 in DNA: TGTGCCAGCAGCTTGGGTCTAGCGGGAGGGATCCAAGAGACCCAGTACTTC.

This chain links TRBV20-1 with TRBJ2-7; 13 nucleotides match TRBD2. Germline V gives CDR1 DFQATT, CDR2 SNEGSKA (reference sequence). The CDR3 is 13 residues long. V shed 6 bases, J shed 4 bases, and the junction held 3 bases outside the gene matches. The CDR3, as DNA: TGCAGTGCAGGGACTAGCGGGGCTTACGAGCAGTACTTC. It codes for CSAGTSGAYEQYF.

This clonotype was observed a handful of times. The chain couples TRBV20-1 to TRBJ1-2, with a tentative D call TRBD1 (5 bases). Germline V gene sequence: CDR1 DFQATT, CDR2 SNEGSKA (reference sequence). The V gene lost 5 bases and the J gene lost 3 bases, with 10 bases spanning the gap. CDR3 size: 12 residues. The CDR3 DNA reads TGCAGTGCTGGGGGGACGGACTATGGCTACACCTTC. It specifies CSAGGTDYGYTF.

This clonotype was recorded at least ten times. The CDR3 DNA is TGTGCCAGCAGCGTCGGGACAGAACCTTCCACCGGGGAGCTGTTTTTT. Protein: CASSVGTEPSTGELFF. This sequence joins TRBV9 and TRBJ2-2; 7 bases match TRBD1. The CDR3 is 16 amino acids. Germline-derived CDR1 and CDR2 are SGDLS and YYNGEE. The junction had 8 bases not matched to a gene; V was cut back by 2 bases and J by 4 bases.

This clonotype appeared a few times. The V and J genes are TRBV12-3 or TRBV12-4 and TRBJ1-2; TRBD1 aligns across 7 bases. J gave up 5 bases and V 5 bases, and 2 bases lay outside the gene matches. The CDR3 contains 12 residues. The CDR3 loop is CASSGGQYGYTF. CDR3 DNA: TGTGCCAGCAGTGGGGGACAGTATGGCTACACCTTC.

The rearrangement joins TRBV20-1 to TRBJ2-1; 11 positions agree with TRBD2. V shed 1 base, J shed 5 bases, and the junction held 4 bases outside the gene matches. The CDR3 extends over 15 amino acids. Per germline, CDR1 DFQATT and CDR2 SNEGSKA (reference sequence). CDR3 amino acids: CSARVTSGANNEQFF. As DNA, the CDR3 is TGCAGTGCTAGAGTGACTAGCGGGGCAAACAATGAGCAGTTCTTC.

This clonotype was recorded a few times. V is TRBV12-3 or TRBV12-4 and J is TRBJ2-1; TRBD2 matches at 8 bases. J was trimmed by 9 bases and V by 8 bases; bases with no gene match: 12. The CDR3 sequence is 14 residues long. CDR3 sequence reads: CASSLAGRGSEQFF. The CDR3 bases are TGTGCCAGCTCCCTAGCGGGCCGGGGTAGTGAGCAGTTCTTC.

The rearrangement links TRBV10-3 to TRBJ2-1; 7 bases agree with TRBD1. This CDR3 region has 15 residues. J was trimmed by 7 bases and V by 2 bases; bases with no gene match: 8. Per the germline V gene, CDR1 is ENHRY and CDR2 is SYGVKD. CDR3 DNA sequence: TGTGCCATCAGTGAGGGAAGGGGGCAAAGGAATGAGCAGTTCTTC. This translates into CAISEGRGQRNEQFF.

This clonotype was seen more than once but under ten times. CDR3 protein: CATLPEGRDYGYTF. In DNA, the CDR3 is TGTGCCACCCTTCCCGAGGGTAGGGACTATGGCTACACCTTC. This chain connects TRBV6-5 to TRBJ1-2, with D unclear. The CDR3 is 14 residues long. Germline CDR1 is MNHEY and CDR2 is SVGAGI. The V gene lost 10 bases and the J gene lost 3 bases, with 18 bases spanning the gap.

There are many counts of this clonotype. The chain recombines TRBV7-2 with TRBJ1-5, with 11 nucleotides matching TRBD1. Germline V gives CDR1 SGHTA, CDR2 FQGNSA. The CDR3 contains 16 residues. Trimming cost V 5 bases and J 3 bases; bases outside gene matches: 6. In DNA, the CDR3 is TGTGCCAGCAGCCTCCGGGACAGGGGGTCCAATCAGCCCCAGCATTTT. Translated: CASSLRDRGSNQPQHF.

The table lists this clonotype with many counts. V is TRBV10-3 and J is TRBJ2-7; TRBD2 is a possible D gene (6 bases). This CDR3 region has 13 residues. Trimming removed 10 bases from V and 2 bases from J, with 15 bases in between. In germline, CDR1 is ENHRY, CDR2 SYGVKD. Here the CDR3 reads CATRGTDPYEQYV. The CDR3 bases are TGTGCCACCCGGGGGACCGACCCCTACGAGCAGTACGTC.

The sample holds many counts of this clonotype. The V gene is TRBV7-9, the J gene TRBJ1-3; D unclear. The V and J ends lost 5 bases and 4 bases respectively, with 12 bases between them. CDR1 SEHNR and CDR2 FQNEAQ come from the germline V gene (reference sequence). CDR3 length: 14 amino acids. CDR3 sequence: CASSPDISGNTIYF. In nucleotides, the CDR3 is TGTGCCAGCAGCCCAGACATATCCGGAAACACCATATATTTT.

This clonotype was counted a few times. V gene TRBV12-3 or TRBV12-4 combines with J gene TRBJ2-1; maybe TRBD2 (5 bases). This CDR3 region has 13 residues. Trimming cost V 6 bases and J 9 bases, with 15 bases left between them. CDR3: CASSPGGSLEQFF. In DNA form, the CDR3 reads TGTGCCAGCAGCCCGGGCGGGTCGCTTGAGCAGTTCTTC.

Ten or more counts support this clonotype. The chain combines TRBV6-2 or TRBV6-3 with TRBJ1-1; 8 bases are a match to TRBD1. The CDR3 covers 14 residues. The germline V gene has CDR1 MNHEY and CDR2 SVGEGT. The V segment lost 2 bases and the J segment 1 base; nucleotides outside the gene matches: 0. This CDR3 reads CASSYGQGNTEAFF. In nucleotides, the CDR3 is TGTGCCAGCAGTTACGGACAGGGGAACACTGAAGCTTTCTTT.

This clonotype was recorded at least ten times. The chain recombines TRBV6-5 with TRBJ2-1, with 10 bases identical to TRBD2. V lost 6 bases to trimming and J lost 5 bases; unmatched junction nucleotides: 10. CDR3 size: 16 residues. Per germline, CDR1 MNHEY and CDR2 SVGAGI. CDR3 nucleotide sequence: TGTGCCAGCAGGCCCGTTAGCGGGGGGAAAGACAATGAGCAGTTCTTC. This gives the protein CASRPVSGGKDNEQFF.

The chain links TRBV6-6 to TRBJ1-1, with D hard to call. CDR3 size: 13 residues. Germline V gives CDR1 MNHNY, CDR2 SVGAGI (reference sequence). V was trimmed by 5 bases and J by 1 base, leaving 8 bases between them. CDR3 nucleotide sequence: TGTGCCAGCAGTAGGACCCAGAACACTGAAGCTTTCTTT. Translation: CASSRTQNTEAFF.

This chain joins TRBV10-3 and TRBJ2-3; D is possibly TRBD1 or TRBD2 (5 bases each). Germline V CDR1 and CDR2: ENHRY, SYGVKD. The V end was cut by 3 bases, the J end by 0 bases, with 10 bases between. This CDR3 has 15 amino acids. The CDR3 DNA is TGTGCCATCAGTGACCCCCGGGACAGCACAGATACGCAGTATTTT. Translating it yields CAISDPRDSTDTQYF.